This T cell receptor (beta chain) emerged from a study of shared clonotypes between healthy human individuals. Study information: Each donor contributed plates that comprised three CD4 naive, three CD4 memory, two CD8 naive and one CD8 memory.

Unmatched junction bases numbered 11, after V lost 6 bases and J lost 5 bases. CDR1 and CDR2 (germline): MDHEN, SYDVKM. This CDR3 has 16 residues. Generated by immunoSEQ multiplex PCR, the TCRdb table keeps only in-frame clones and is missing some. The table includes about 95,000 clones, about 68% detected once. In CD8 memory, CD45RO+ cells were put together with CCR7-negative CD45RA+ TemRA cells. The chain combines TRBV28 with TRBJ2-3; 10 bases are shared with TRBD2. Sequenced input: memory CD8+ T cells sorted from blood. Subset reported: CD45RO+ cells pooled with CCR7-negative TemRA cells. The origin of this receptor is a man aged 25-45 years in good health. CDR3 region: CASSRGVLAGLDTQYF. The CDR3 DNA follows: TGTGCCAGCAGCAGAGGGGTACTAGCGGGATTAGATACGCAGTATTTT.